One TCR beta chain is described in this entry. Its antigen is not identified. The table came from immunoSEQ multiplex PCR; TCRdb's copy has only in-frame clones and leaves some out. The sample contains approximately 88,000 clones, roughly 91% of which appear only once. CDR1 is SGHRS and CDR2 is YFSETQ in the germline V gene. CDR3 length: 15 residues. V trimming: 4 bases; J trimming: 4 bases; junction bases outside the gene matches: 7. The source of the sample is a study of T cells in localized non-small cell lung cancer. Study-wide results and limits: Longer overall survival was associated with a higher density of T cells in the blood. Of the tissues analyzed, uninvolved adjacent lung showed maximal T cell clonality, greater than tumor. Of the top 100 tumor clones, median around 50 were in adjacent lung, some 29 among its top 100.

Sequenced here: PBMCs, sampled before any cancer treatment. The sequence derives from a woman aged 35 to 70 with stage II squamous cell lung carcinoma. The chain couples TRBV5-1 to TRBJ2-1; 8 nucleotides match TRBD1. The CDR3 protein is CASSQEQGGYNEQFF. The CDR3 nucleotides are TGCGCCAGCAGCCAAGAACAGGGGGGATACAATGAGCAGTTCTTC.